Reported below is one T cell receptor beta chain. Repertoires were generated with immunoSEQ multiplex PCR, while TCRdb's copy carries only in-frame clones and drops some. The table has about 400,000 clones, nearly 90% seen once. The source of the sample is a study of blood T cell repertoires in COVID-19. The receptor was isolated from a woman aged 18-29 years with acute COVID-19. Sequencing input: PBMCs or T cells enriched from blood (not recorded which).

The CDR3 spells CASSLRLLEQYF. CDR3 in DNA: TGTGCCAGCAGCTTACGTCTTCTCGAGCAGTACTTC. The genes are TRBV7-8 and TRBJ2-7; D remains ambiguous. The germline gives CDR1 SGHVS, CDR2 FQNEAQ. V gave up 2 bases and J gave up 6 bases, with 8 bases separating them. This CDR3 comprises 12 residues.